The present T cell receptor beta chain was sequenced within a study of PD-1 blockade in classical Hodgkin lymphoma (dated by TCRdb to 2018 to 2021). A note on the overall study: Nivolumab dosing was 3 mg/kg intravenously every 2 weeks, continuing until either disease progression or unacceptable toxicity. The study used TCR beta sequencing and CyTOF to define a peripheral blood immune signature of response to PD-1 blockade in classical Hodgkin lymphoma. Paper-wide results and their limitations: The study was limited to a single clinical trial cohort, and causes of repertoire differences, possibly disease activity or prior therapy, remained undefined. By C4D1, a significant rise was seen in CD4+ TCR diversity but not in CD8+ TCR diversity (p=0.0027 vs p=0.16), and the rise was most apparent among complete responders (p=0.02). Lower diversity was observed in patients in whom nivolumab was started less than 1 year after ASCT, and these patients were excluded from later analyses so that confounding by immune reconstitution would be avoided. Baseline TCR diversity was reported as lower in newly diagnosed patients than in healthy donors, and lower still in relapsed/refractory patients. Among trial patients, those achieving complete response had baseline diversity similar to that of newly diagnosed patients, while diversity was significantly lower in partial responders and progressors.

The sample's time point label, decoded: cycle 2 day 1 (C2D1) of nivolumab. Relapse after autologous stem cell transplantation had occurred in all trial patients, and cohorts A, B and C were distinguished by prior brentuximab vedotin exposure. The trial cohort included more than 55 patients with relapsed/refractory classical Hodgkin lymphoma, and each patient had a best overall response of complete response, partial response or progressive disease. Single-agent nivolumab was administered to trial patients in the multi-cohort phase II CheckMate 205 trial. An independent review committee assessed best overall response by applying the 2007 International Working Group response criteria. Trial PBMCs were collected immediately before nivolumab initiation (C1D1) and during therapy at cycle 2 day 1 and cycle 4 day 1. Peripheral blood was collected in 8 mL Vacutainer Cell Preparation Tubes, from which PBMCs were isolated by centrifugation and then cryopreserved.

CDR3 length: 13 amino acids, cysteine to phenylalanine. Only CDR3 DNA remains: 39 bases, in frame from the first base. The junction carries 5 bases between V and J, which are trimmed by 2 bases and 2 bases respectively. CDR1 and CDR2 (KGHSH, LQKENI) derive from the germline V gene. About this clone itself: Its antigen is unknown. No base quality information exists; no much larger clone differs at one position.

Genomic DNA was extracted with the Qiagen DNeasy kit from unsorted PBMCs and from negatively selected CD4+ and CD8+ fractions. Using primers that anneal to V and J segments, immunoSEQ multiplex PCR amplified the TCR beta CDR3 regions. Amplification bias was minimized using a synthetic immune receptor repertoire, and residual bias was removed computationally after sequencing. The authors' analysis ran thus. Custom Python scripts were used to quantify repertoire diversity as the Shannon entropy index. Unsorted, CD4+ and CD8+ repertoires were analyzed separately, except in combined analyses where CD4+ and CD8+ sequences were merged in silico. Clonal expansion was defined as a frequency increase of at least 2-fold after treatment compared with C1D1, and clones undetected at baseline were assigned a pseudocount of 0.5. Clones with 0 or 1 copy at C1D1 were defined as singleton clones, while clones with 2 or more copies were defined as non-singleton clones. Clones expanded in unsorted samples were annotated as CD4+, CD8+ or unknown by matching protein sequences in sorted samples from the same patient. Wilcoxon tests were applied to paired samples to test diversity changes from C1D1 to C4D1. This is the immuneACCESS table as TCRdb keeps it, with only in-frame sequences that have V and J called. A part of the clones is gone; compared with another copy, unresolved V genes explain less than half, and the rest is unexplained. V, J and clone size reflect that table, while D and trimming were determined from the DNA. The sample profile shows approximately 43,000 clones; approximately 90% of them were found once. Of the sample, less than 7% is held by the ten largest clones.

The rearrangement joined TRBV18 to TRBJ2-3; the D gene identity is not certain. Sequenced here: peripheral blood mononuclear cells (PBMCs), sampled before the second cycle of nivolumab. This sequence was found in a human donor with classical Hodgkin lymphoma. In nucleotide form, the sequence is TGTGCCAGCTCACCAAGGAACACAGATACGCAGTATTTT. It translates as CASSPRNTDTQYF.